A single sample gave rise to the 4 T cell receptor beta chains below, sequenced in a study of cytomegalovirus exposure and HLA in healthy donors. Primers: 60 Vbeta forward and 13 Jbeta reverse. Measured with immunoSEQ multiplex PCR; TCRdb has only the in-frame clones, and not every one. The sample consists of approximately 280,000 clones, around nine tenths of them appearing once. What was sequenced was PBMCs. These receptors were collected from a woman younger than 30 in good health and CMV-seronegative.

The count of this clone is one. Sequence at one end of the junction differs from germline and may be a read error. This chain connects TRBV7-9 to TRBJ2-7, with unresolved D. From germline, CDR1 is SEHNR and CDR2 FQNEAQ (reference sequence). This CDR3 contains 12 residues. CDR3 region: CSSSPILTELYF. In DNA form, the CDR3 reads TGTTCCAGCAGCCCCATATTAACGGAGCTGTACTTC.

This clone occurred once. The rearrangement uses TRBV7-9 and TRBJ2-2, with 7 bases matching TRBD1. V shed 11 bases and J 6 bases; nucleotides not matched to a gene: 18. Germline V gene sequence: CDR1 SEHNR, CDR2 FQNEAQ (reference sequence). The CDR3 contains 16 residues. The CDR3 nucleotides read TGTGCCGGCGTGCCAGGGGGAACGAACACCGCCGGGGAGCTGTTTTTT. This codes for CAGVPGGTNTAGELFF. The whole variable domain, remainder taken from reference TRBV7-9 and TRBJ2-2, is DTGVSQNPRHKITKRGQNVTFRCDPISEHNRLYWYRQTLGQGPEFLTYFQNEAQLEKSRLLSDRFSAERPKGSFSTLEIQRTEQGDSAMYLCAGVPGGTNTAGELFFGEGSRLTVL.

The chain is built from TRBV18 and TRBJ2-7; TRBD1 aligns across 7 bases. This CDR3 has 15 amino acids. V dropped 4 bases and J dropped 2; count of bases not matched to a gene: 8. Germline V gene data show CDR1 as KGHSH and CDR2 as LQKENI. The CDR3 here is CASSRSETGPYEQYF. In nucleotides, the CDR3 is TGTGCCAGCTCACGATCCGAGACAGGGCCCTACGAGCAGTACTTC.

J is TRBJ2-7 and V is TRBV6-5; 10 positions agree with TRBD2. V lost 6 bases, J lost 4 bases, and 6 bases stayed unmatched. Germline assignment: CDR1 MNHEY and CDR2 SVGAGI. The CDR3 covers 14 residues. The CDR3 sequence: CASSRSGGAYEQYF. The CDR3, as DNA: TGTGCCAGCAGCAGAAGCGGGGGGGCGTACGAGCAGTACTTC.